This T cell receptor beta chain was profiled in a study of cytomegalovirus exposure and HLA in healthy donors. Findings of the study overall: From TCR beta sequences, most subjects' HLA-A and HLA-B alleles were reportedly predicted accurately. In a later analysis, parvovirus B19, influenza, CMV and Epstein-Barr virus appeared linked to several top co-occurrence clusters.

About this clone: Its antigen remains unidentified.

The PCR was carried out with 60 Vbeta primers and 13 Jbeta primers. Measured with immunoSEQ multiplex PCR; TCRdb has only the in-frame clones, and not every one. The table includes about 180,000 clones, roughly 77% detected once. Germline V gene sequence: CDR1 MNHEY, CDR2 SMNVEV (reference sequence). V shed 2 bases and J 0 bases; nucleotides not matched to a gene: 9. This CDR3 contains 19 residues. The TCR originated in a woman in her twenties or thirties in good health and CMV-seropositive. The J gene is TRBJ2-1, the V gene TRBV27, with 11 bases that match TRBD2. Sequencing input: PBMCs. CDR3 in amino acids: CASSLRTSGGRSSYNEQFF. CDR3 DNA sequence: TGTGCCAGCAGTTTAAGAACTAGCGGGGGTCGGAGCTCCTACAATGAGCAGTTCTTC.